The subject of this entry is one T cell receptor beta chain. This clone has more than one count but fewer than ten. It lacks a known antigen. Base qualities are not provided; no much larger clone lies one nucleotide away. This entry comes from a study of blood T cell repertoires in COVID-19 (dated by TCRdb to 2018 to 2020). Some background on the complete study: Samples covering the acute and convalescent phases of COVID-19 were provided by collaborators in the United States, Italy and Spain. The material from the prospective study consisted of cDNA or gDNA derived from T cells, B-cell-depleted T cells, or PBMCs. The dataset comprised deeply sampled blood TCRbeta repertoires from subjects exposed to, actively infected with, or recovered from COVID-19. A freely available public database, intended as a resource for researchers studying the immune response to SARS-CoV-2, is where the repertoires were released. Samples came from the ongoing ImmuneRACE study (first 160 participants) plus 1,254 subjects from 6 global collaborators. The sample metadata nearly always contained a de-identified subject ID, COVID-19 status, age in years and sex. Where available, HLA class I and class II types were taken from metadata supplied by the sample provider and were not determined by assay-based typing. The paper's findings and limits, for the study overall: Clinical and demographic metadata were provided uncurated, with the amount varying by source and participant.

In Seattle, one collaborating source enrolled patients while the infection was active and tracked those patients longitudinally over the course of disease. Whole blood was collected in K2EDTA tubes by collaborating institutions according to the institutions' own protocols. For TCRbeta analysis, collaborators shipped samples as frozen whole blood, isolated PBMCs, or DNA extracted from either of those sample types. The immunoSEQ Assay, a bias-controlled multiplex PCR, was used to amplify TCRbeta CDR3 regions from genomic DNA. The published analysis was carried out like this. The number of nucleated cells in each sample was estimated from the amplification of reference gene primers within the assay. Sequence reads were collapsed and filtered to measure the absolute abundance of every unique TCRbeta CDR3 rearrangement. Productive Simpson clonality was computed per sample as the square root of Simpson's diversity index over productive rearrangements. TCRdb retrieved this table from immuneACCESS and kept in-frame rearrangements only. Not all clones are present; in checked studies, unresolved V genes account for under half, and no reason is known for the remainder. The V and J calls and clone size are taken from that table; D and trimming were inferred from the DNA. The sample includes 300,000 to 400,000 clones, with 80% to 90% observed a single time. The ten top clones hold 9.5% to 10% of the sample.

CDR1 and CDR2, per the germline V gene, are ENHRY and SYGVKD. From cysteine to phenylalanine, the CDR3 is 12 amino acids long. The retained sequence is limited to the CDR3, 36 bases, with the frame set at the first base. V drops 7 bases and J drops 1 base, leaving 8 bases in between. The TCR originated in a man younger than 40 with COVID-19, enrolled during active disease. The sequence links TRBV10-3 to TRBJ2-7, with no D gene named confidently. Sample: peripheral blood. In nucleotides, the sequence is TGTGCCATCACCGAGCGATCCTACGAGCAGTACTTC. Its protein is CAITERSYEQYF.